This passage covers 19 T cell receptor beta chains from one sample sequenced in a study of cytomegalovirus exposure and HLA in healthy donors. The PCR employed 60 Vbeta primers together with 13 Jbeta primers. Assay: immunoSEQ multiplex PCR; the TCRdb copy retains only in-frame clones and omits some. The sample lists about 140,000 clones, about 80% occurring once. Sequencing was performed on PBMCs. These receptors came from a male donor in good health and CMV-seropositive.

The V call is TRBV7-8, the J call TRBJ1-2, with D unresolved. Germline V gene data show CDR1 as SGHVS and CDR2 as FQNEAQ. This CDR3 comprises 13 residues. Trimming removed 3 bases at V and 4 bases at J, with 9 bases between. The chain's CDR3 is CASSFLGFYGYTF. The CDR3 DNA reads TGTGCCAGCAGCTTTCTCGGGTTCTATGGCTACACCTTC.

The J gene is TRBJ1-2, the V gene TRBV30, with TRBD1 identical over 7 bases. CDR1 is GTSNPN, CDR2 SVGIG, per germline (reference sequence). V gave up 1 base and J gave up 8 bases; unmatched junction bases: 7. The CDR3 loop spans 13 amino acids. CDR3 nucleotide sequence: TGTGCCTGGAGTGCGACAGGGCCACTAGGCTACACCTTC. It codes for CAWSATGPLGYTF.

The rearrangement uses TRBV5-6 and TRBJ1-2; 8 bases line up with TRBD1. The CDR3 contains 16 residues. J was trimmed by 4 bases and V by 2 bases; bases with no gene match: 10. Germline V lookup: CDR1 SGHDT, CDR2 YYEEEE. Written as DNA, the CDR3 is TGTGCCAGCAGCTTACAGACAGGGGTATTCGCCTATGGCTACACCTTC. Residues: CASSLQTGVFAYGYTF.

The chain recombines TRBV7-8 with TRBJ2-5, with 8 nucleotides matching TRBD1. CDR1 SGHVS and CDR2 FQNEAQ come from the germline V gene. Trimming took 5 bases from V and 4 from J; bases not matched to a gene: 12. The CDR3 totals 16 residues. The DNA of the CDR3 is TGTGCCAGCAGCCCCCTCGGGACAGGATCAGGAGAGACCCAGTACTTC. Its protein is CASSPLGTGSGETQYF.

The CDR3 nucleotides are TGTGCCAGCAGTGGAAGTTATGGGGGGAATTCACCCCTCCACTTT. The encoded protein is CASSGSYGGNSPLHF. The genes are TRBV25-1 and TRBJ1-6; tentatively, D is TRBD1 (5 bases). V lost 4 bases to trimming and J lost 7 bases, with 14 bases between them. Germline V lookup: CDR1 MGHDK, CDR2 SYGVNS. There are 15 residues in the CDR3.

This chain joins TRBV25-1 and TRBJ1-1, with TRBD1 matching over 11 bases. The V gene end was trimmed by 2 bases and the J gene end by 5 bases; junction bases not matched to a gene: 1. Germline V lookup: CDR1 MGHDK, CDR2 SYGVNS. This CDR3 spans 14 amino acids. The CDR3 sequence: CASSEGTGGTEAFF. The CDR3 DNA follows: TGTGCCAGCAGTGAAGGGACAGGGGGAACTGAAGCTTTCTTT.

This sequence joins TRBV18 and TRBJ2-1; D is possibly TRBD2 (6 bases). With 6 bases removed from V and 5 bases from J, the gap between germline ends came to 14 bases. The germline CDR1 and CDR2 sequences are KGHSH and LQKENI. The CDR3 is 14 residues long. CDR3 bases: TGTGCCAGCTCCCGGAGGGAGCTAGACAATGAGCAGTTCTTC. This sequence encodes CASSRRELDNEQFF.

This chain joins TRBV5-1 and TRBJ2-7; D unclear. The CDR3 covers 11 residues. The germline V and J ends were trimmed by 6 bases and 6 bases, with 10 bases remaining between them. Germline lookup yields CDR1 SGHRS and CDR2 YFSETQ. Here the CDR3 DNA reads TGCGCCAGCAACCAGGCATCCGAGCAGTACTTC. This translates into CASNQASEQYF. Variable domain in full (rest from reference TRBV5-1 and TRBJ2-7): KAGVTQTPRYLIKTRGQQVTLSCSPISGHRSVSWYQQTPGQGLQFLFEYFSETQRNKGNFPGRFSGRQFSNSRSEMNVSTLELGDSALYLCASNQASEQYFGPGTRLTVT.

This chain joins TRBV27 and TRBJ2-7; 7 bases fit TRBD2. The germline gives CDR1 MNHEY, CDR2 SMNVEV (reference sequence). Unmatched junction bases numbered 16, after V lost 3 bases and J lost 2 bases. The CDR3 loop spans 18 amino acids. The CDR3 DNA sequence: TGTGCCAGCAGTTTTTGGTCGTCGTCGAGGGAGGGCCCCTACGAGCAGTACTTC. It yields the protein CASSFWSSSREGPYEQYF.

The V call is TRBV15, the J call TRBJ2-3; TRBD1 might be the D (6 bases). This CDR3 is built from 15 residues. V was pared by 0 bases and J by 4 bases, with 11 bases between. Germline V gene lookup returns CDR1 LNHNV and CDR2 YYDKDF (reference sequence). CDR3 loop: CATSRDGGIADTQYF. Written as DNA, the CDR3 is TGTGCCACCAGCAGAGATGGGGGCATCGCAGATACGCAGTATTTT. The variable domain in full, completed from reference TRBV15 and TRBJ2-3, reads DAMVIQNPRYQVTQFGKPVTLSCSQTLNHNVMYWYQQKSSQAPKLLFHYYDKDFNNEADTPDNFQSRRPNTSFCFLDIRSPGLGDTAMYLCATSRDGGIADTQYFGPGTRLTVL.

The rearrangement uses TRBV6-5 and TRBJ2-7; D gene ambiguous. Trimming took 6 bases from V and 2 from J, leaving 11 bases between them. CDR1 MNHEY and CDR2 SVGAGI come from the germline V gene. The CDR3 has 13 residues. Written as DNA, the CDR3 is TGTGCCAGCAGGACGGAGCTTACCTACGAGCAGTACTTC. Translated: CASRTELTYEQYF.

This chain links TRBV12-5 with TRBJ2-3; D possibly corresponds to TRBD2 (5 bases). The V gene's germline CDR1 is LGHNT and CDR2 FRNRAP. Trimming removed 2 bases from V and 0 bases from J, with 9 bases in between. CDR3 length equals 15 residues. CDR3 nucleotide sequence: TGTGCTAGTGGTTTGCCCAGCGGTAGCACAGATACGCAGTATTTT. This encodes CASGLPSGSTDTQYF.

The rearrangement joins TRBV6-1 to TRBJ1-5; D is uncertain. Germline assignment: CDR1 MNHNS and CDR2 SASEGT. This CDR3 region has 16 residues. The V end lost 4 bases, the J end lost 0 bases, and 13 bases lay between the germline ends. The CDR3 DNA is TGTGCCAGCAGTGGCCTGAGGGTGGGTAGCAATCAGCCCCAGCATTTT. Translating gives CASSGLRVGSNQPQHF.

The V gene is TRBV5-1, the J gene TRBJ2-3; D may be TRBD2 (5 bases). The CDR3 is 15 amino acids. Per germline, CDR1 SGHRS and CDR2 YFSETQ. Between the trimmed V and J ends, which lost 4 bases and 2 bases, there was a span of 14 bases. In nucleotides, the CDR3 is TGCGCCAGCAGCGTCCCCCCGGGATCCACAGATACGCAGTATTTT. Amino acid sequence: CASSVPPGSTDTQYF.

CDR3 coding DNA: TGTGCCAGTAGTATATCCCTACAAGAGACCCAGTACTTC. Residues: CASSISLQETQYF. This chain uses TRBV19 with TRBJ2-5; D not certain. This CDR3 has 13 amino acids. Between the trimmed V and J ends, which lost 2 bases and 2 bases, there was a span of 6 bases. Germline V gene lookup returns CDR1 LNHDA and CDR2 SQIVND (reference sequence).

CDR3 region: CASSPLGQGRYNEQFF. The CDR3 DNA sequence: TGTGCCAGCTCACCACTGGGACAGGGAAGGTACAATGAGCAGTTCTTC. The chain couples TRBV18 to TRBJ2-1; 9 bases agree with TRBD1. V dropped 1 base and J dropped 4; count of bases not matched to a gene: 5. Germline values: CDR1 KGHSH, CDR2 LQKENI. The CDR3 loop spans 16 amino acids.

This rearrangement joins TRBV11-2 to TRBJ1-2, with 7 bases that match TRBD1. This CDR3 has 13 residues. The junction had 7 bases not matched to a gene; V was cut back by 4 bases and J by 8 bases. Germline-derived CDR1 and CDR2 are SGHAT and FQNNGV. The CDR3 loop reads CASSSEGAGGYTF. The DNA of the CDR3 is TGTGCCAGCAGCTCCGAGGGGGCGGGAGGCTACACCTTC.

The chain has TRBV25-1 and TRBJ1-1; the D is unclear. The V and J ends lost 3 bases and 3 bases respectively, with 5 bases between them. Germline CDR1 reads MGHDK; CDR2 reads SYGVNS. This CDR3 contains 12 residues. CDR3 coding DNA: TGTGCCAGCAGTGATTATGACACTGAAGCTTTCTTT. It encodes CASSDYDTEAFF.

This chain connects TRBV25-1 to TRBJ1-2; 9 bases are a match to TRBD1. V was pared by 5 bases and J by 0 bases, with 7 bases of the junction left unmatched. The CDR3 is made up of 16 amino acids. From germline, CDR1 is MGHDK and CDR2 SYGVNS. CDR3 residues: CASSSGDRVTNYGYTF. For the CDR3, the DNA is TGTGCCAGCAGTTCGGGGGACAGGGTCACTAACTATGGCTACACCTTC.